Below, 14 T cell receptor beta chains from the same sample are listed, as sequenced in a study of the immune and genomic landscape of osteosarcoma. The table came from immunoSEQ multiplex PCR; TCRdb's copy has only in-frame clones and leaves some out. The sample contains about 420 clones, 69% of which appear only once. Sequenced material: primary tumor tissue from the pelvis. These receptors all stem from an older man with osteosarcoma.

The chain has TRBV27 and TRBJ1-1, with D perhaps matching TRBD1 (5 bases). The CDR3 is 13 residues long. The germline gives CDR1 MNHEY, CDR2 SMNVEV (reference sequence). V was cut by 0 bases and J by 5 bases, with 7 bases left in between. Written as DNA, the CDR3 is TGTGCCAGCAGTTTATCTGGGGCGACTGAAGCTTTCTTT. Protein: CASSLSGATEAFF.

The CDR3 coding sequence is TGTGCCAGCAATTTACAAAGTCGGGCCAACGTCCTGACTTTC. Protein sequence: CASNLQSRANVLTF. The chain uses TRBV6-7 and TRBJ2-6; D is undetermined. TRBV6-7 is known as an ORF, though its function is uncertain. Trimming removed 7 bases from V and 5 bases from J, with 12 bases in between. CDR3 length: 14 amino acids.

This clone was counted a few times. V gene TRBV7-9 combines with J gene TRBJ1-1, with 8 bases fitting TRBD1. The CDR3 spans 15 residues. After removal of 4 bases from V and 5 bases from J, the junction contained 9 bases not matched to a gene. Germline CDR1 is SEHNR and CDR2 is FQNEAQ (reference sequence). The DNA of the CDR3 is TGTGCCAGCAGCTACTCCGGGACAGGACGTACTGAAGCTTTCTTT. This gives the protein CASSYSGTGRTEAFF. Full variable domain (remainder filled in from reference TRBV7-9 and TRBJ1-1): DTGVSQNPRHKITKRGQNVTFRCDPISEHNRLYWYRQTLGQGPEFLTYFQNEAQLEKSRLLSDRFSAERPKGSFSTLEIQRTEQGDSAMYLCASSYSGTGRTEAFFGQGTRLTVV.

V gene TRBV27 combines with J gene TRBJ1-5, with D maybe TRBD1 (6 bases). This CDR3 comprises 13 residues. CDR1 and CDR2 from the germline V gene are MNHEY and SMNVEV (reference sequence). V lost 2 bases and J lost 5, with 7 bases in between. The CDR3 protein is CASSLRGDQPQHF. CDR3 nucleotide sequence: TGTGCCAGCAGTTTAAGGGGGGATCAGCCCCAGCATTTT.

In DNA, the CDR3 is TGTGCCAGCAGCTTAGTCCTAGATGTGGAGCAGTACTTC. Its protein product is CASSLVLDVEQYF. This rearrangement joins TRBV7-2 to TRBJ2-7, with unresolved D. V was cut by 1 base and J by 7 bases, with 11 bases left in between. The CDR3 length is 13 residues. Germline V gene data show CDR1 as SGHTA and CDR2 as FQGNSA.

This clone appeared once. The chain combines TRBV4-3 with TRBJ1-6; TRBD1 might be the D (5 bases). V was clipped by 3 bases and J by 5 bases, with 8 bases between them. The CDR3 spans 14 residues. Germline V CDR1 and CDR2: LGHNA, YSLEER. CDR3 region: CASSQGLDNSPLHF. The CDR3 DNA sequence: TGCGCCAGCAGCCAGGGACTGGATAATTCACCCCTCCACTTT.

This clone was seen only a few times. The chain uses TRBV7-7 and TRBJ2-3; the D gene is possibly TRBD1 (6 bases). Trimming removed 5 bases at V and 3 bases at J, with 15 bases between. From germline, CDR1 is SSHAT and CDR2 FNYEAQ (reference sequence). The CDR3 is 15 amino acids. The CDR3 loop is CASSESGTRTDTQYF. The CDR3 coding sequence is TGTGCCAGCAGCGAATCCGGGACACGGACAGATACGCAGTATTTT.

This clone showed up just a few times. This chain connects TRBV18 to TRBJ2-1, with no clear D. The germline CDR1 and CDR2 sequences are KGHSH and LQKENI. The CDR3 is 17 residues long. With 2 bases removed from V and 2 bases from J, the gap between germline ends came to 16 bases. This CDR3 is CASSPEVRSHPYNEQFF. CDR3 DNA: TGTGCCAGCTCACCAGAGGTTAGGAGCCACCCCTACAATGAGCAGTTCTTC.

This rearrangement joins TRBV5-1 to TRBJ1-5; D is undetermined. Trimming left V 5 bases short and J 1 base short, with 4 bases between. The CDR3 spans 12 residues. CDR1 SGHRS and CDR2 YFSETQ come from the germline V gene. The CDR3 sequence: CASRESNQPQHF. CDR3 coding DNA: TGCGCCAGCAGGGAGAGCAATCAGCCCCAGCATTTT.

This clone occurred once. The V call is TRBV5-1, the J call TRBJ2-3; 9 bases line up with TRBD2. The V gene's germline CDR1 is SGHRS and CDR2 YFSETQ. The junction had 5 bases not matched to a gene; V was cut back by 4 bases and J by 2 bases. This CDR3 has 15 residues. Written as DNA, the CDR3 is TGCGCCAGCAGCAACGAGCGGGGGGACACAGATACGCAGTATTTT. Amino acid sequence: CASSNERGDTDTQYF.

This rearrangement joins TRBV5-8 to TRBJ2-6, with 8 nucleotides matching TRBD1. The CDR3 is 16 residues long. Germline V gives CDR1 SGHTS, CDR2 YDEGEE. Germline trimming cut 2 bases from V and 3 bases from J; bases unmatched to any gene: 4. The CDR3 DNA follows: TGTGCCAGCAGCTTCAGGGGGCGGGGTGGGGCCAACGTCCTGACTTTC. It is translated as CASSFRGRGGANVLTF. Variable domain in full (rest from reference TRBV5-8 and TRBJ2-6): EAGVTQSPTHLIKTRGQQATLRCSPISGHTSVYWYQQALGLGLQFLLWYDEGEERNRGNFPPRFSGRQFPNYSSELNVNALELEDSALYLCASSFRGRGGANVLTFGAGSRLTVL.

This chain connects TRBV7-2 to TRBJ2-5; D is unclear. Between the trimmed V and J ends, which lost 1 base and 11 bases, there was a span of 14 bases. Per the germline V gene, CDR1 is SGHTA and CDR2 is FQGNSA. This CDR3 has 13 residues. CDR3 loop: CASSLVLDVEQYF. The CDR3 nucleotides are TGTGCCAGCAGCTTAGTCCTAGATGTGGAGCAGTACTTC.

The chain is built from TRBV13 and TRBJ2-1; possible D gene TRBD2, 6 bases. Trimming removed 5 bases at V and 3 bases at J, with 20 bases between. The germline gives CDR1 PRHDT, CDR2 FYEKMQ (reference sequence). CDR3 length: 17 residues. In DNA form, the CDR3 reads TGTGCCAGCAGCGAGGGCGACAGAGCGGGCAACTACAATGAGCAGTTCTTC. It codes for CASSEGDRAGNYNEQFF.

The chain joins TRBV27 to TRBJ2-3; 8 positions match TRBD1. Trimming took 6 bases from V and 3 from J; bases not matched to a gene: 5. Germline lookup yields CDR1 MNHEY and CDR2 SMNVEV (reference sequence). There are 14 residues in the CDR3. The CDR3 DNA is TGTGCCAGCAGGGAGGACAGGGAAACAGATACGCAGTATTTT. Translation: CASREDRETDTQYF.